The 7 T cell receptor beta chains reported below all come from one sample, sequenced in a study of blood T cell repertoires in COVID-19. Profiled with immunoSEQ multiplex PCR; TCRdb holds only in-frame clones, not every one. This sample carries about 250,000 clones, more than 85% of them seen once, and the ten largest clones take roughly 0.8%. Sequencing was done on a sample of peripheral blood. The receptors here all came from a man between 25 and 39 years old with acute or convalescent COVID-19.

The chain is built from TRBV30 and TRBJ1-5; TRBD1 might be the D (5 bases). The V end was cut by 7 bases, the J end by 4 bases, with 17 bases between. The CDR3 covers 14 residues. From germline, CDR1 is GTSNPN and CDR2 SVGIG (reference sequence). DNA of the CDR3: TGTGCCTCCAATACTGGGACTGGGAATCAGCCCCAGCATTTT. Protein: CASNTGTGNQPQHF.

The rearrangement uses TRBV6-5 and TRBJ1-4, with a tentative D call TRBD1 (5 bases). V was shortened by 6 bases and J by 5 bases, with 13 bases between the two germline ends. Germline V CDR1 and CDR2: MNHEY, SVGAGI. The CDR3 extends over 14 amino acids. In DNA, the CDR3 is TGTGCCAGCAGGGCAGGGACTGTCAATGAAAAACTGTTTTTT. Translated, it gives CASRAGTVNEKLFF.

The rearrangement joins TRBV11-3 to TRBJ2-3; 7 bases are shared with TRBD1. The CDR3 length is 12 residues. In germline, CDR1 is SGHNT, CDR2 YENEEA. Trimming removed 2 bases from V and 9 bases from J; junction bases left unmatched: 2. CDR3 bases: TGTGCCAGCAGCTTACAGGGGGAGACGCAGTATTTT. It translates to CASSLQGETQYF.

The chain uses TRBV11-2 and TRBJ1-1; 7 bases agree with TRBD1. Trimming cost V 3 bases and J 7 bases; bases outside gene matches: 8. Germline values: CDR1 SGHAT, CDR2 FQNNGV. The CDR3 is made up of 14 amino acids. The CDR3 DNA sequence: TGTGCCAGCAGCTTTGCCAGGGGGTGGAGTGAAGCTTTCTTT. Encoded protein: CASSFARGWSEAFF.

The chain has TRBV6-6 and TRBJ2-2, with TRBD1 identical over 12 bases. V was clipped by 6 bases and J by 5 bases; unmatched bases: 16. Germline CDR1 is MNHNY and CDR2 is SVGAGI (reference sequence). CDR3 length equals 19 residues. In DNA form, the CDR3 reads TGTGCCAGCAGCTTACGTCCCGGGACAGGGGGCCACGGGACCGGGGAGCTGTTTTTT. Amino acids: CASSLRPGTGGHGTGELFF.

V and J are TRBV19 and TRBJ2-4; 7 bases align to TRBD1. V lost 4 bases to trimming and J lost 1 base; unmatched junction nucleotides: 10. This CDR3 has 17 residues. The germline V gene encodes CDR1 LNHDA and CDR2 SQIVND (reference sequence). The DNA of the CDR3 is TGTGCCAGTAGTACCAAAGACAGGGCCATCGCCAAAAACATTCAGTACTTC. Amino acids: CASSTKDRAIAKNIQYF.

The chain uses TRBV3-1 (or the pseudogene TRBV3-2) and TRBJ1-3; 9 nucleotides agree with TRBD1. Trimming took 0 bases from V and 2 from J; bases not matched to a gene: 8. Germline assignment: CDR1 LGHDT and CDR2 YNNKEL (reference sequence). This CDR3 is 18 amino acids long. The CDR3 region is CASSQDLPRQGAGNTIYF. CDR3 DNA: TGTGCCAGCAGCCAAGATCTTCCAAGACAGGGGGCTGGAAACACCATATATTTT.